These 6 T cell receptor beta chains share one sample of origin, sequenced in a study of PD-1 blockade in classical Hodgkin lymphoma. All patients experienced relapse after autologous stem cell transplantation, and brentuximab vedotin exposure was variable. Investigators obtained CD8+ T cells from thawed PBMCs by magnetic negative selection. Sequencing was performed with immunoSEQ multiplex PCR; in TCRdb, only in-frame clones are kept and a portion is missing. Of about 6,000 clones listed, under 90% are singletons. The sequencing used CD8+ T cells from blood, collected at baseline. Receptors were obtained from a human donor with classical Hodgkin lymphoma.

This clone was detected only once. The gene calls are TRBV9 and TRBJ2-1; TRBD2 matches 8 bases. The junction had 8 bases not matched to a gene; V was cut back by 7 bases and J by 8 bases. Germline V lookup: CDR1 SGDLS, CDR2 YYNGEE. CDR3 length: 13 amino acids. This CDR3 reads CASGETSAYEQFF. The CDR3 DNA reads as TGTGCCAGCGGCGAGACTAGCGCTTATGAGCAGTTCTTC.

This sequence joins TRBV28 and TRBJ2-1; 10 positions agree with TRBD2. Per the germline V gene, CDR1 is MDHEN and CDR2 is SYDVKM. This CDR3 contains 13 residues. After removal of 9 bases from V and 5 bases from J, the junction contained 4 bases not matched to a gene. The DNA for the CDR3 is TGTGCCAGTACAGCGGGGGGGAACAATGAGCAGTTCTTC. Protein: CASTAGGNNEQFF.

The genes are TRBV19 and TRBJ2-2; TRBD2 might be the D (6 bases). CDR3 length: 18 amino acids. The germline gives CDR1 LNHDA, CDR2 SQIVND (reference sequence). With 1 base removed from V and 0 bases from J, the gap between germline ends came to 15 bases. CDR3 in amino acids: CASSIVEGIPANTGELFF. The CDR3, as DNA: TGTGCCAGTAGTATAGTGGAGGGGATCCCGGCGAACACCGGGGAGCTGTTTTTT.

The chain combines TRBV7-2 with TRBJ2-7, with D uncertain. The V end was cut by 11 bases, the J end by 3 bases, with 5 bases between. The CDR3 contains 9 residues. Germline V CDR1 and CDR2: SGHTA, FQGNSA. The CDR3 protein is CASGYEQYF. In DNA, the CDR3 is TGTGCCTCCGGCTACGAGCAGTACTTC.

The V call is TRBV19, the J call TRBJ1-1; D call uncertain. Trimming shortened V by 6 bases and J by 2 bases, and 7 bases separated the two germline ends. The CDR3 sequence is 12 residues long. Germline loops: CDR1 LNHDA, CDR2 SQIVND (reference sequence). The CDR3 loop is CASSWPNTEAFF. The CDR3 nucleotides read TGTGCCAGTAGCTGGCCTAACACTGAAGCTTTCTTT.

A single count supports this clone. The chain joins TRBV11-3 to TRBJ2-3; D unresolved. With 5 bases removed from V and 0 bases from J, the gap between germline ends came to 6 bases. This CDR3 has 13 amino acids. CDR1 SGHNT and CDR2 YENEEA come from the germline V gene. The CDR3 reads CASSLKSTDTQYF. In nucleotides, the CDR3 is TGTGCCAGCAGCCTAAAAAGCACAGATACGCAGTATTTT. Filled out from reference TRBV11-3 and TRBJ2-3, the complete variable domain reads EAGVVQSPRYKIIEKKQPVAFWCNPISGHNTLYWYLQNLGQGPELLIRYENEEAVDDSQLPKDRFSAERLKGVDSTLKIQPAELGDSAVYLCASSLKSTDTQYFGPGTRLTVL.